These 31 T cell receptor beta chains came from one sample sequenced in a study of Ad26.COV2.S vaccination and SARS-CoV-2 variants. Specified treatment: some 20 received Ad26.COV2.S at low or high dose, single or two shots; several received placebo; per-sample allocation not given. All samples were drawn on day 63, counting from the first vaccine or placebo injection. Produced via immunoSEQ multiplex PCR; TCRdb's table is partial and in-frame only. Here the sample spans more than 350,000 clones, around 90% being singletons. Source: peripheral blood, taken in a trial of Ad26.COV2.S vaccine versus placebo. These receptors all come from a person between 18 and 65 years old who received the Ad26.COV2.S COVID-19 vaccine or a placebo.

This clone appeared once. The J gene is TRBJ2-7, the V gene TRBV15; 7 positions agree with TRBD2. Germline trimming cut 0 bases from V and 0 bases from J; bases unmatched to any gene: 2. This CDR3 region has 15 residues. Germline V gene data show CDR1 as LNHNV and CDR2 as YYDKDF (reference sequence). CDR3 amino acids: CATSRESGDSYEQYF. The CDR3 coding sequence is TGTGCCACCAGCAGAGAAAGCGGGGACTCCTACGAGCAGTACTTC. The full variable domain, with the rest looked up from reference TRBV15 and TRBJ2-7, is DAMVIQNPRYQVTQFGKPVTLSCSQTLNHNVMYWYQQKSSQAPKLLFHYYDKDFNNEADTPDNFQSRRPNTSFCFLDIRSPGLGDTAMYLCATSRESGDSYEQYFGPGTRLTVT.

J is TRBJ2-7 and V is TRBV5-6; 9 bases agree with TRBD2. V gave up 1 base and J gave up 2 bases; unmatched junction bases: 4. The CDR3 consists of 15 residues. Germline loops: CDR1 SGHDT, CDR2 YYEEEE. The CDR3 sequence: CASSLSASGAYEQYF. Here the CDR3 DNA reads TGTGCCAGCAGCTTGTCGGCTAGCGGGGCCTACGAGCAGTACTTC.

This chain links TRBV3-1 (or the pseudogene TRBV3-2) with TRBJ2-7; 7 bases match TRBD2. This CDR3 contains 15 residues. With 1 base clipped from V and 7 bases from J, the junction kept 10 bases outside the gene matches. Germline V gene data show CDR1 as LGHDT and CDR2 as YNNKEL (reference sequence). CDR3 bases: TGTGCCAGCAGCCAAGCCAAGGCGGGAGTAAGGGAGCAGTACTTC. It is translated as CASSQAKAGVREQYF.

J is TRBJ2-1 and V is TRBV5-1; D may match TRBD1 or TRBD2 (5 bases each). Germline loops: CDR1 SGHRS, CDR2 YFSETQ. The CDR3 covers 15 residues. Trimming took 2 bases from V and 7 from J, leaving 16 bases between them. The CDR3, as DNA: TGCGCCAGCAGCTTTTCCGGGCTAGAGGGGAATGAGCAGTTCTTC. Translation: CASSFSGLEGNEQFF.

The rearrangement joins TRBV11-3 to TRBJ2-1, with D uncertain. Trimming took 1 base from V and 2 from J, leaving 9 bases between them. The CDR3 spans 15 residues. Germline CDR1 SGHNT, CDR2 YENEEA. The CDR3: CASSLVSAAYNEQFF. The CDR3 DNA sequence: TGTGCCAGCAGCTTAGTATCGGCGGCCTACAATGAGCAGTTCTTC.

The V call is TRBV6-5, the J call TRBJ2-7, with 12 bases fitting TRBD2. CDR1 and CDR2 from the germline V gene are MNHEY and SVGAGI. The CDR3 has 15 residues. Trimming cost V 4 bases and J 4 bases; bases outside gene matches: 5. The CDR3, as DNA: TGTGCCAGCAGTTCCACGACTAGCGGGAGTTACGAGCAGTACTTC. As protein: CASSSTTSGSYEQYF.

DNA for the CDR3: TGTGCCAGCAGCCAAGATCTGTTAAACTATGGCTACACCTTC. As protein: CASSQDLLNYGYTF. The rearrangement joins TRBV3-1 (or the pseudogene TRBV3-2) to TRBJ1-2; D unclear. Germline V lookup: CDR1 LGHDT, CDR2 YNNKEL (reference sequence). The CDR3 consists of 14 residues. V dropped 0 bases and J dropped 2 bases, with 7 bases sitting between them.

This clone came up once. This chain joins TRBV6-2 or TRBV6-3 and TRBJ1-1, with 7 positions matching TRBD1. CDR3 size: 15 residues. J lost 3 bases, V lost 2 bases, and 6 bases had no gene match. The germline CDR1 and CDR2 sequences are MNHEY and SVGEGT. The CDR3 spells CASSYAGGGYTEAFF. The CDR3 DNA sequence: TGTGCCAGCAGTTACGCCGGAGGGGGCTACACTGAAGCTTTCTTT.

This chain joins TRBV27 and TRBJ1-2; TRBD1 matches 7 bases. The CDR3 totals 13 residues. Germline CDR1 MNHEY, CDR2 SMNVEV (reference sequence). V trimming: 5 bases; J trimming: 7 bases; junction bases outside the gene matches: 7. In nucleotides, the CDR3 is TGTGCCAGCAGTCTCAACAGGGGAGGTGGCTACACCTTC. This codes for CASSLNRGGGYTF.

The chain couples TRBV27 to TRBJ2-6; D is unresolved. V was shortened by 5 bases and J by 4 bases, with 15 bases between the two germline ends. The CDR3 extends over 16 amino acids. The germline gives CDR1 MNHEY, CDR2 SMNVEV (reference sequence). The CDR3 is CASSEYSPLGANVLTF. The DNA of the CDR3 is TGTGCCAGCAGTGAATACAGTCCTCTCGGGGCCAACGTCCTGACTTTC.

The genes are TRBV28 and TRBJ2-1; D assignment may be TRBD1 or TRBD2 (5 bases each). Trimming took off 4 bases at V and 3 bases at J, with 10 bases between the two ends. This CDR3 contains 14 residues. The germline CDR1 and CDR2 sequences are MDHEN and SYDVKM. The CDR3 sequence is CASSWDGVYNEQFF. The CDR3 DNA is TGTGCCAGCAGTTGGGACGGAGTCTACAATGAGCAGTTCTTC.

The gene calls are TRBV7-2 and TRBJ2-6, with D tentatively TRBD1 (6 bases). This CDR3 has 13 amino acids. V lost 8 bases and J lost 12, with 17 bases in between. CDR1 is SGHTA and CDR2 is FQGNSA in the germline V gene. The chain's CDR3 is CASGTTGPPVLTF. In nucleotides, the CDR3 is TGTGCCAGCGGAACGACAGGTCCCCCCGTCCTGACTTTC. Variable domain in full (rest from reference TRBV7-2 and TRBJ2-6): GAGVSQSPSNKVTEKGKDVELRCDPISGHTALYWYRQSLGQGLEFLIYFQGNSAPDKSGLPSDRFSAERTGGSVSTLTIQRTQQEDSAVYLCASGTTGPPVLTFGAGSRLTVL.

The chain is built from TRBV3-1 (or the pseudogene TRBV3-2) and TRBJ1-6; tentative D call: TRBD1 (6 bases). The germline V and J ends were trimmed by 8 bases and 5 bases, with 16 bases remaining between them. This CDR3 region has 15 residues. The V gene's germline CDR1 is LGHDT and CDR2 YNNKEL (reference sequence). Here the CDR3 reads CASGTGIRNNSPLHF. CDR3 bases: TGTGCCAGCGGAACAGGGATCCGGAATAATTCACCCCTCCACTTT.

For this clone: In the same sample, other DNA sequences code for this CDR3. This chain links TRBV18 with TRBJ1-1; tentative D call: TRBD1 (5 bases). The germline V gene encodes CDR1 KGHSH and CDR2 LQKENI. V lost 3 bases and J 1 base, leaving 9 bases between the germline ends. The CDR3 is made up of 14 amino acids. The CDR3: CASSPDGQNTEAFF. The DNA for the CDR3 is TGTGCCAGCTCACCGGATGGACAGAACACTGAAGCTTTCTTT.

This clone was found once. The chain employs TRBV6-5 and TRBJ1-2; 7 positions match TRBD1. The CDR3 runs to 14 residues. Per germline, CDR1 MNHEY and CDR2 SVGAGI. J was trimmed by 3 bases and V by 5 bases; bases with no gene match: 6. The CDR3 DNA is TGTGCCAGCAGTCCTGGGGACAGTTACTATGGCTACACCTTC. This codes for CASSPGDSYYGYTF.

The V gene is TRBV3-1 (or the pseudogene TRBV3-2), the J gene TRBJ1-3; D is uncertain. Trimming pared 0 bases from V and 0 bases from J, leaving 9 bases between. The CDR3 covers 16 residues. Germline V gene data show CDR1 as LGHDT and CDR2 as YNNKEL (reference sequence). The CDR3: CASSQDAFYSGNTIYF. The CDR3 DNA follows: TGTGCCAGCAGCCAAGATGCGTTCTACTCTGGAAACACCATATATTTT.

V and J are TRBV7-2 and TRBJ1-1; D is unresolved. The length of the CDR3 is 16 residues. V lost 1 base, J lost 1 base, and 13 bases lay in between. The germline V gene has CDR1 SGHTA and CDR2 FQGNSA. This chain's CDR3 is CASSLVGGWGNTEAFF. CDR3 DNA sequence: TGTGCCAGCAGCTTAGTCGGCGGTTGGGGGAACACTGAAGCTTTCTTT.

This chain connects TRBV24-1 to TRBJ2-1; 11 positions agree with TRBD2. The germline gives CDR1 KGHDR, CDR2 SFDVKD. Losses at the gene ends were 3 bases for V and 7 bases for J; bases not matched to a gene: 7. The CDR3 sequence is 16 residues long. The CDR3 loop reads CATSDATSGSFNEQFF. CDR3 nucleotides: TGTGCCACCAGTGATGCAACTAGCGGGAGTTTTAATGAGCAGTTCTTC.

This clone was seen just once. V gene TRBV7-2 combines with J gene TRBJ2-3, with D possibly matching TRBD1 (6 bases). Germline CDR1 SGHTA, CDR2 FQGNSA. The CDR3 extends over 14 amino acids. The V end was cut by 5 bases, the J end by 6 bases, with 15 bases between. This CDR3 is CASSRGLRADTQYF. CDR3 DNA sequence: TGTGCCAGCAGCAGGGGGTTAAGAGCGGATACGCAGTATTTT.

The chain is built from TRBV3-1 (or the pseudogene TRBV3-2) and TRBJ2-1, with D maybe TRBD2 (6 bases). The CDR3 totals 16 residues. The ends were cut back, 3 bases at V and 6 bases at J, with 18 bases in the middle. Germline assignment: CDR1 LGHDT and CDR2 YNNKEL (reference sequence). CDR3 loop: CASSQRVGQGLNEQFF. The CDR3 DNA reads as TGTGCCAGCAGCCAGAGGGTTGGTCAGGGACTCAATGAGCAGTTCTTC.

This clone was seen repeatedly, ten times or more. V usage is TRBV11-2 and J usage is TRBJ2-1, with D unclear. The CDR3 contains 11 residues. V was clipped by 6 bases and J by 2 bases, with 2 bases between them. The germline CDR1 and CDR2 sequences are SGHAT and FQNNGV. Written as DNA, the CDR3 is TGTGCCAGCAGTACCTACAATGAGCAGTTCTTC. Its translation: CASSTYNEQFF.

The chain joins TRBV18 to TRBJ2-6; D possibly corresponds to TRBD1 (6 bases). Looked up from germline, CDR1 is KGHSH and CDR2 is LQKENI. V lost 4 bases to trimming and J lost 3 bases, with 13 bases between them. The CDR3 loop spans 16 amino acids. CDR3 residues: CASSRTGSGGANVLTF. CDR3 in DNA: TGTGCCAGCTCACGCACAGGGTCGGGTGGGGCCAACGTCCTGACTTTC.

This clone was seen only once. The chain combines TRBV5-4 with TRBJ1-6; D is uncertain. Trimming took 5 bases from V and 5 from J, leaving 14 bases between them. Germline V gene data show CDR1 as SGHNT and CDR2 as YYREEE (reference sequence). This CDR3 comprises 15 residues. CDR3 in amino acids: CASSRAMGDNSPLHF. As DNA, the CDR3 is TGTGCCAGCAGTCGAGCTATGGGTGATAATTCACCCCTCCACTTT.

This chain connects TRBV3-1 (or the pseudogene TRBV3-2) to TRBJ2-7; 7 bases fit TRBD1. Trimming took 1 base from V and 1 from J; bases not matched to a gene: 7. Germline loops: CDR1 LGHDT, CDR2 YNNKEL (reference sequence). CDR3 length: 16 residues. For the CDR3, the DNA is TGTGCCAGCAGCCAAGGAGACAGGGCGAGGTCCTACGAGCAGTACTTC. It is translated as CASSQGDRARSYEQYF.

This chain uses TRBV4-3 with TRBJ1-5; D uncertain. Germline CDR1 and CDR2: LGHNA and YSLEER. The CDR3 loop spans 15 amino acids. V was trimmed by 0 bases and J by 0 bases, leaving 6 bases between them. The CDR3 loop reads CASSQELGSNQPQHF. The CDR3 coding sequence is TGCGCCAGCAGCCAAGAGTTGGGTAGCAATCAGCCCCAGCATTTT.

The V gene is TRBV12-5, the J gene TRBJ2-5; D could derive from TRBD1 or TRBD2 (7 bases each). The CDR3 covers 19 residues. CDR1 is LGHNT, CDR2 FRNRAP, per germline. The ends were cut back, 6 bases at V and 2 bases at J, with 28 bases in the middle. This CDR3 reads CASGLGVAGTSRGQETQYF. The CDR3 region has the DNA TGTGCTAGTGGCCTCGGGGTAGCGGGCACCTCCAGGGGGCAAGAGACCCAGTACTTC.

The chain employs TRBV19 and TRBJ2-7; D is tentatively TRBD1 or TRBD2 (5 bases each). Trimming stripped 5 bases from V and 4 bases from J, with 12 bases between. Germline-derived CDR1 and CDR2 are LNHDA and SQIVND (reference sequence). The length of the CDR3 is 13 residues. The DNA for the CDR3 is TGTGCCAGTAGTCCTCTGTGGGGGTACGAGCAGTACTTC. It yields the protein CASSPLWGYEQYF.

The chain has TRBV5-6 and TRBJ1-1; no clear D gene. Trimming left V 0 bases short and J 0 bases short, with 6 bases between. The germline V gene has CDR1 SGHDT and CDR2 YYEEEE. The CDR3 runs to 14 residues. CDR3 nucleotides: TGTGCCAGCAGCTTGGAAGGGATGAACACTGAAGCTTTCTTT. Encoded protein: CASSLEGMNTEAFF.

The chain couples TRBV5-1 to TRBJ2-5, with TRBD1 matching 10 bases. Looked up from germline, CDR1 is SGHRS and CDR2 is YFSETQ. V lost 3 bases and J lost 0; bases outside the gene matches: 8. This CDR3 has 17 residues. The CDR3: CASSSGPGTGDQETQYF. The CDR3 coding sequence is TGCGCCAGCAGCTCGGGGCCCGGGACAGGGGACCAAGAGACCCAGTACTTC.

CDR3 amino acids: CASSYSGISETQYF. CDR3 DNA sequence: TGTGCCAGCAGTTACTCAGGGATCTCGGAGACCCAGTACTTC. V usage is TRBV6-5 and J usage is TRBJ2-5; D gene uncertain. Germline V gene sequence: CDR1 MNHEY, CDR2 SVGAGI. This CDR3 is built from 14 residues. Between the trimmed V and J ends, which lost 0 bases and 5 bases, there was a span of 10 bases.

The chain employs TRBV7-9 and TRBJ2-4, with 8 bases fitting TRBD2. Losses at the gene ends were 5 bases for V and 1 base for J; bases not matched to a gene: 7. The CDR3 is 16 amino acids. Germline-derived CDR1 and CDR2 are SEHNR and FQNEAQ (reference sequence). CDR3 sequence: CASSLTSAGAKNIQYF. In nucleotides, the CDR3 is TGTGCCAGCAGCCTGACTAGCGCAGGGGCCAAAAACATTCAGTACTTC.